This TCR beta chain was captured in a study of cytomegalovirus exposure and HLA in healthy donors (TCRdb year 2017). For the study in its entirety: A later analysis indicated that the 120 or so validation repertoires were generated on the platform also employed for the 650 to 850 repertoires of the first cohort. The study aimed to test whether cataloging public T cell receptors could reveal signatures of past pathogen exposure. To predict cytomegalovirus infection status, the study combined high-throughput TCR immunosequencing, statistical association of individual TCRs with disease status, and machine learning. A separate validation cohort of roughly 120 different subjects was used in addition to the approximately 640-subject first cohort. The paper as a whole reports these results and caveats: In both the original and validation cohorts, the classifier was reported to diagnose cytomegalovirus status with high specificity and sensitivity. The validation cohort had no HLA typing available for a later analysis, so co-occurrence within that cohort was assessed over all 120 or so repertoires. The study listed 150 to 200 TCR beta chains as associated with cytomegalovirus. A later analysis found that TCRs clustered in the first cohort also tended to co-occur in the 100 to 150 validation repertoires, with 94% of cluster scores above 0. A few of the identified cytomegalovirus-associated TCR beta chains were confirmed in vitro to be specific for cytomegalovirus antigens. Most TCR sequences were seen in very few donors, while some public TCRs were found in many individuals. The authors suggested that the approach could potentially be generalized to other disease states and immunological phenotypes.

The donors were included in the validation cohort of roughly 130 subjects, a group kept apart from the 666-subject first cohort. Preparation of the library involved the immunoSEQ multiplex PCR assay. The study's own analysis went as follows. A statistical classification framework was developed to diagnose cytomegalovirus status using the catalog of TCR beta chain sequences. The table comes from immuneACCESS by way of TCRdb, which keeps in-frame sequences with V and J called. Part of the clones is missing from these tables; in studies checked, under half for an unresolved V gene and the rest for unknown reasons. The V and J calls and clone size come from that table; D and trimming were worked out from the DNA. Counted in this sample were roughly 73,000 clones; 94% of them appeared once. Roughly 1.4% of the sample comes from the top ten. The count of this clone is one. Its antigen is not yet known. There are no base qualities to consult, and no much larger clone falls within one base.

From its cysteine to its phenylalanine, the CDR3 spans 15 amino acids. The kept DNA is CDR3 alone, 45 bases in frame from the first base. Sequences SEHNR (CDR1) and FQNEAQ (CDR2) are obtained from the germline V gene (reference sequence). Deletion took 5 bases off V and 5 bases off J, with a span of 16 bases between the germline ends. This sequence was found in a man aged 18 to 35 in good health and CMV-seropositive. The V gene is TRBV7-9 and the J gene is TRBJ2-1; the D gene is perhaps TRBD2, from 7 matching bases. The sequenced sample was PBMCs. CDR3 protein: CASSRSGTPHNEQFF. The nucleotides read TGTGCCAGCAGCCGAAGCGGGACACCGCACAATGAGCAGTTCTTC.